These T cell receptor beta chains were read from a single sample in a study of HIV-infected children after antiretroviral therapy interruption. TCRdb reprocessed the 3' RACE reads via MiXCR and lists one record per CDR3 protein. The sample includes about 89,000 distinct CDR3 sequences, approximately 6.9% seen only once; the top ten take more than 0.95%. Sequences were derived from CD45RA+ CD4+ T cells from PBMCs, pooled from several time points, sampled from a donor given antiretroviral therapy, either interrupted or continuous. The receptors were gathered from a pool of human donors with HIV. Both conserved end residues are part of each CDR3. D genes are given only for firm matches. Only some rows state a clone size, as once, few, many or a class for expanded clones.

CDR3 length	D gene	V gene	J gene	clone size	CDR3 DNA	CDR3 protein
14	TRBD1	TRBV19	TRBJ1-2	many	TGTGCCAGTAGTTTTGGGACAGAGAATTATGGCTACACCTTC	CASSFGTENYGYTF
11	-	TRBV6-2/TRBV6-3	TRBJ2-3	many	TGTGCCAGCAGGAACACAGATACGCAGTATTTT	CASRNTDTQYF
14	-	TRBV25-1	TRBJ1-3	few	TGTGCCAGCAGTGAATCAGGGGCTGGAAACACCATATATTTT	CASSESGAGNTIYF
13	-	TRBV10-3	TRBJ2-1	many	TGTGCCCTTCAAGGTGTGGGAAACAATGAGCAGTTCTTC	CALQGVGNNEQFF
14	-	TRBV12-3/TRBV12-4	TRBJ2-7	many	TGTGCCAGCAGTTCTGGGGGGGCCGCCTATGAACAGTACTTC	CASSSGGAAYEQYF
11	TRBD1	TRBV29-1	TRBJ2-7	many	TGCAGCGCCTCCGGGACAGGGATGCAGTACTTC	CSASGTGMQYF
15	-	TRBV12-5	TRBJ1-3	few	TGTGCTAGTGGTTTGGTGGCAGGGGCTGGAAACACCATATATTTT	CASGLVAGAGNTIYF
16	TRBD1	TRBV18	TRBJ2-1	many	TGTGCCAGCTCACTAAATTACCGGGACAGCCAACTTAGGCTGTTCTTC	CASSLNYRDSQLRLFF
13	-	TRBV23-1	TRBJ1-2	many	TGCGCCAGCAGTCAAAGGGACCGGGAGGGCTACACCTTC	CASSQRDREGYTF
13	-	TRBV19	TRBJ2-5	many	TGTGCCAGTAGTGACACTTCTGGAGAGACCCAGTACTTC	CASSDTSGETQYF
16	TRBD1	TRBV7-3	TRBJ2-3	many	TGTGCCAGCAGCTTGTCGGGACAGGGGGTCACAGATACGCAGTATTTT	CASSLSGQGVTDTQYF
14	TRBD1	TRBV3-1	TRBJ1-6	-	TGTGCCAGCAGCCAACACAGGGGGGATTCACCCCTCCACTTT	CASSQHRGDSPLHF
13	TRBD1	TRBV10-3	TRBJ2-1	many	TGTGCCATCAGGACAGGGAGTCAGGATGAGCAGTTCTTC	CAIRTGSQDEQFF
15	-	TRBV2	TRBJ1-6	many	TGTGCCAGCAGCGCAACAGGAGTCCGTAATTCACCCCTCCACTTT	CASSATGVRNSPLHF
16	-	TRBV5-1	TRBJ2-1	many	TGCGCCAGCAGCTTGAAAGGGGACGGCTCCTACAATGAGCAGTTCTTC	CASSLKGDGSYNEQFF
13	-	TRBV27	TRBJ2-3	-	TGTGCCAGCAGTTTACCCCTCACAGATACGCAGTATTTT	CASSLPLTDTQYF
15	-	TRBV6-1	TRBJ1-1	many	TGTGCCAGCAGAGACCCGGGTCTCCTGAACACTGAAGCTTTCTTT	CASRDPGLLNTEAFF
16	-	TRBV5-1	TRBJ2-2	many	TGCGCCAGCAGCCCCCGGGAGATTTATGACACCGGGGAGCTGTTTTTT	CASSPREIYDTGELFF
14	-	TRBV19	TRBJ2-2	many	TGTGCCAGTCGCTCCGATTCGAACACCGGGGAGCTGTTTTTT	CASRSDSNTGELFF
14	-	TRBV12-3/TRBV12-4	TRBJ2-1	many	TGTGCCAGCAGTTTGATGAGGGGAGGAGGGGAGCAGTTCTTC	CASSLMRGGGEQFF